The rows below give T cell receptor beta chains drawn from one sample of a study of shared clonotypes between healthy human individuals. Sequencing used immunoSEQ multiplex PCR; TCRdb keeps in-frame clones, though not all of them. The data hold millions of clones, with approximately 94% observed a single time. The sample taken for sequencing was naive CD8+ T cells from PBMCs. The receptors were gathered from a man aged 18-30 years in good health. Some clones in this sample may be carry-over from other donors' samples. Each CDR3 is given with its conserved first and last residue. A D gene is named only where the DNA matches it firmly. Clone size appears in some rows only: once, few, many, or a class for an expanded clone.

d_call	v_call	clone_size	j_call	cdr3_aa	cdr3_nt
TRBD2	TRBV27	NA	TRBJ2-2	CASSQTSGRTGELFF	TGTGCCAGCAGTCAGACTAGCGGGAGAACCGGGGAGCTGTTTTTT
NA	TRBV6-1	NA	TRBJ2-7	CASSDVSRPRYDGQYF	TGTGCCAGCAGTGACGTAAGTCGGCCCCGTTACGACGGGCAGTACTTC
TRBD1	TRBV5-1	NA	TRBJ1-3	CASSLGQGVSGNTIYF	TGCGCCAGCAGCTTGGGGCAGGGGGTCTCTGGAAACACCATATATTTT
TRBD2	TRBV7-8	NA	TRBJ2-7	CASSLRRGEPYEQYF	TGTGCCAGCAGCTTAAGGCGGGGGGAACCCTACGAGCAGTACTTC
TRBD1	TRBV6-1	NA	TRBJ2-7	CASSVVRGRIYEQYF	TGTGCCAGCAGTGTTGTCAGGGGGCGAATTTACGAGCAGTACTTC
NA	TRBV11-2	NA	TRBJ2-7	CASTLGGHEQYF	TGTGCCAGCACCTTAGGCGGACACGAGCAGTACTTC
TRBD1	TRBV6-6	NA	TRBJ2-1	CASSYRDRDNEQFF	TGTGCCAGCAGTTATCGGGACAGAGACAATGAGCAGTTCTTC
NA	TRBV19	NA	TRBJ2-4	CASSPHPGRLAKNIQYF	TGTGCCAGTAGTCCCCATCCGGGACGGTTAGCCAAAAACATTCAGTACTTC
TRBD2	TRBV7-9	NA	TRBJ2-1	CASSPPGREAGQFF	TGTGCCAGCAGCCCACCGGGGCGGGAGGCGGGGCAGTTCTTC
NA	TRBV19	NA	TRBJ1-4	CASSPITHEKLFF	TGTGCCAGTAGCCCGATCACGCATGAAAAACTGTTTTTT
TRBD2	TRBV27	NA	TRBJ2-5	CASSLLSGSRETQYF	TGTGCCAGCAGTTTGCTTAGCGGGAGTAGGGAGACCCAGTACTTC
NA	TRBV27	NA	TRBJ1-2	CASSPRTSYGYTF	TGTGCCAGCAGTCCGCGGACGAGCTATGGCTACACCTTC
NA	TRBV18	NA	TRBJ1-1	CASSPGQGLNTEAFF	TGTGCCAGCTCACCAGGCCAGGGCCTGAACACTGAAGCTTTCTTT
NA	TRBV6-6	NA	TRBJ2-4	CASTNGKNIQYF	TGTGCCAGCACCAACGGGAAAAACATTCAGTACTTC
NA	TRBV4-3	once	TRBJ2-3	CASSQGTGGTDTQYF	TGCGCCAGCAGCCAAGGGACTGGAGGCACAGATACGCAGTATTTT
NA	TRBV5-1	NA	TRBJ2-1	CASSPKSGVGHNEQFF	TGCGCCAGCAGTCCGAAATCGGGAGTAGGGCACAATGAGCAGTTCTTC
TRBD2	TRBV13	few	TRBJ2-1	CASSPSGRDEQFF	TGTGCCAGCAGCCCTAGCGGGAGAGATGAGCAGTTCTTC
NA	TRBV21-1	NA	TRBJ2-7	CASSRGQKTSYEQYF	TGTGCCAGCAGCAGGGGACAGAAAACCTCCTACGAGCAGTACTTC
NA	TRBV2	NA	TRBJ2-7	CASSPGRPLDEQYF	TGTGCCAGCAGTCCCGGCAGGCCTCTGGACGAGCAGTACTTC
NA	TRBV7-3	NA	TRBJ2-7	CASSLAGRGYEQYF	TGTGCCAGCAGCTTGGCGGGAAGAGGCTACGAGCAGTACTTC
NA	TRBV5-5	once	TRBJ2-5	CASSLDRVGQETQYF	TGTGCCAGCAGCTTGGACAGGGTTGGCCAAGAGACCCAGTACTTC
TRBD1	TRBV11-2	few	TRBJ1-1	CASSYRHRGQSEAFF	TGTGCCAGCAGTTATCGGCACAGGGGGCAATCTGAAGCTTTCTTT
NA	TRBV10-3	NA	TRBJ1-1	CAISEGDPVEAFF	TGTGCCATCAGTGAGGGGGACCCTGTTGAAGCTTTCTTT
TRBD2	TRBV7-2	NA	TRBJ2-1	CASSMGLASHNEQFF	TGTGCCAGCAGCATGGGACTAGCGTCTCACAATGAGCAGTTCTTC
NA	TRBV27	NA	TRBJ2-1	CASSFRGFEQFF	TGTGCCAGCAGTTTTAGGGGGTTTGAACAGTTCTTC
NA	TRBV28	NA	TRBJ1-5	CASSLRAVGQPQHF	TGTGCCAGCAGTTTGAGGGCAGTGGGTCAGCCCCAGCATTTT